The 27 T cell receptor beta chains reported below all come from one sample, sequenced in a study of blood T cell repertoires in COVID-19 (dated by TCRdb to 2019 to 2021). Libraries were built with the immunoSEQ multiplex PCR assay. This immuneACCESS table, as held by TCRdb, lists in-frame sequences with V and J called but not all clones. Of the missing ones, under half trace to an unresolved V gene in checked studies; the others have no known cause. For this sample the table gives about 140,000 clones, of which approximately 90% were detected only once. The ten largest make up 4% to 4.5% of the sample. Sequenced input: peripheral blood. These TCRs come from a woman between 35 and 50 years old with acute or convalescent COVID-19.

The V and J genes are TRBV14 and TRBJ2-1, with a possible D match to TRBD2 (7 bases). Trimming cost V 6 bases and J 0 bases, with 18 bases left between them. The CDR3 extends over 17 amino acids. Germline V gives CDR1 SGHDN, CDR2 FVKESK. CDR3 sequence reads: CASSQGGGESSYNEQFF. CDR3 bases: TGTGCCAGCAGTCAGGGAGGGGGGGAGAGCTCCTACAATGAGCAGTTCTTC.

The CDR3 is CASSQDRTGGGTGELFF. CDR3 coding DNA: TGCGCCAGCAGCCAAGATCGTACAGGGGGCGGCACCGGGGAGCTGTTTTTT. The chain employs TRBV4-3 and TRBJ2-2; 9 bases match TRBD1. Germline CDR1 and CDR2: LGHNA and YSLEER. The CDR3 totals 17 residues. After removal of 0 bases from V and 4 bases from J, the junction contained 6 bases not matched to a gene.

The chain is built from TRBV5-1 and TRBJ2-2; 12 bases are a match to TRBD2. This CDR3 has 15 amino acids. Germline V CDR1 and CDR2: SGHRS, YFSETQ. V shed 6 bases, J shed 7 bases, and the junction held 7 bases outside the gene matches. DNA of the CDR3: TGCGCCAGCACCCTCCTAGCGGGAGGGAACGGGGAGCTGTTTTTT. This codes for CASTLLAGGNGELFF.

The rearrangement uses TRBV20-1 and TRBJ2-7; D is unclear. Germline CDR1 DFQATT, CDR2 SNEGSKA (reference sequence). CDR3 length: 11 amino acids. V was shortened by 2 bases and J by 5 bases, with 7 bases between the two germline ends. The CDR3 sequence is CSARLVNEQYF. The CDR3 DNA reads as TGCAGTGCTAGATTAGTTAACGAGCAGTACTTC.

V and J are TRBV29-1 and TRBJ2-1; 8 nucleotides align to TRBD2. The J segment lost 4 bases and the V segment lost 6 bases, leaving 14 bases of the junction unmatched. Germline CDR1 reads SQVTM; CDR2 reads ANQGSEA. This CDR3 region has 16 residues. The CDR3 sequence: CSVAATGTSYYNEQFF. The CDR3, as DNA: TGCAGCGTCGCCGCAACCGGGACTAGTTATTACAATGAGCAGTTCTTC.

The genes are TRBV9 and TRBJ1-3; D is undetermined. The CDR3 length is 15 residues. The V gene's germline CDR1 is SGDLS and CDR2 YYNGEE. The V end lost 0 bases, the J end lost 1 base, and 8 bases lay between the germline ends. CDR3 loop: CASSVGRSSGNTIYF. CDR3 DNA sequence: TGTGCCAGCAGCGTAGGGCGGAGTTCTGGAAACACCATATATTTT.

The chain joins TRBV18 to TRBJ1-4; D remains unclear. CDR3 length equals 14 residues. Germline assignment: CDR1 KGHSH and CDR2 LQKENI. The V end was cut by 3 bases, the J end by 0 bases, with 5 bases between. CDR3: CASSPSATNEKLFF. CDR3 nucleotide sequence: TGTGCCAGCTCACCGAGTGCAACTAATGAAAAACTGTTTTTT.

This chain joins TRBV6-5 and TRBJ1-2; tentative D call: TRBD1 (5 bases). V was cut by 6 bases and J by 2 bases, with 13 bases left in between. The V gene's germline CDR1 is MNHEY and CDR2 SVGAGI. The CDR3 loop spans 14 amino acids. CDR3 nucleotide sequence: TGTGCCAGCAGCATCTGGGGGGGGAACTATGGCTACACCTTC. The encoded protein is CASSIWGGNYGYTF.

This clone was found once. The chain uses TRBV13 and TRBJ1-1; TRBD1 aligns across 8 bases. J gave up 3 bases and V 5 bases, and 8 bases lay outside the gene matches. The germline V gene encodes CDR1 PRHDT and CDR2 FYEKMQ (reference sequence). CDR3 length: 15 residues. The CDR3, as DNA: TGTGCCAGCAGCCCCGTCGGACAGGGTTACACTGAAGCTTTCTTT. Protein product: CASSPVGQGYTEAFF.

The count of this clone is one. V usage is TRBV19 and J usage is TRBJ2-7, with 7 bases aligning to TRBD2. J gave up 2 bases and V 8 bases, and 9 bases lay outside the gene matches. Germline CDR1 reads LNHDA; CDR2 reads SQIVND (reference sequence). The CDR3 totals 14 residues. The CDR3 reads CASGFAGRAYEQYF. The CDR3 DNA sequence: TGTGCCAGTGGGTTCGCGGGGAGGGCCTACGAGCAGTACTTC. Drawing the rest from reference TRBV19 and TRBJ2-7, the complete variable domain is DGGITQSPKYLFRKEGQNVTLSCEQNLNHDAMYWYRQDPGQGLRLIYYSQIVNDFQKGDIAEGYSVSREKKESFPLTVTSAQKNPTAFYLCASGFAGRAYEQYFGPGTRLTVT.

This sequence joins TRBV7-6 and TRBJ1-4; TRBD1 matches at 8 bases. Germline V gives CDR1 SGHVS, CDR2 FNYEAQ. The CDR3 consists of 18 residues. Trimming cost V 2 bases and J 3 bases; bases outside gene matches: 11. The CDR3 nucleotides are TGTGCCAGCAGCTTAAGACCTTCAGCACAGGGGGCTAATGAAAAACTGTTTTTT. Translating it yields CASSLRPSAQGANEKLFF.

V usage is TRBV5-5 and J usage is TRBJ2-7, with 11 bases that match TRBD2. This CDR3 has 15 amino acids. CDR1 and CDR2 (germline): SGHKS, YYEKEE (reference sequence). V was clipped by 0 bases and J by 3 bases; unmatched bases: 2. The chain's CDR3 is CASSLAGTSGYEQYF. CDR3 sequence (DNA): TGTGCCAGCAGCTTGGCCGGGACTAGCGGCTACGAGCAGTACTTC.

V usage is TRBV28 and J usage is TRBJ1-6, with D hard to call. CDR1 and CDR2 (germline): MDHEN, SYDVKM. The CDR3 spans 16 residues. Trimming left V 7 bases short and J 7 bases short, with 20 bases between. CDR3 nucleotides: TGTGCCAGCAACTCCGGGTCCTGGACGGGAAATTCACCCCTCCACTTT. This sequence encodes CASNSGSWTGNSPLHF.

V usage is TRBV28 and J usage is TRBJ2-3, with 12 bases matching TRBD2. The germline V gene has CDR1 MDHEN and CDR2 SYDVKM. J gave up 5 bases and V 2 bases, and 2 bases lay outside the gene matches. The CDR3 loop spans 15 amino acids. Written as DNA, the CDR3 is TGTGCCAGCAGTTTACGACTAGCGGGGGTAGATACGCAGTATTTT. Residues: CASSLRLAGVDTQYF. The entire variable domain, with the rest obtained from reference TRBV28 and TRBJ2-3, is as follows: DVKVTQSSRYLVKRTGEKVFLECVQDMDHENMFWYRQDPGLGLRLIYFSYDVKMKEKGDIPEGYSVSREKKERFSLILESASTNQTSMYLCASSLRLAGVDTQYFGPGTRLTVL.

The chain recombines TRBV9 with TRBJ2-1; TRBD2 matches at 10 bases. V trimming: 4 bases; J trimming: 9 bases; junction bases outside the gene matches: 13. Germline values: CDR1 SGDLS, CDR2 YYNGEE. The CDR3 extends over 16 amino acids. The CDR3 region is CASSPIGSGGAGEQFF. The DNA of the CDR3 is TGTGCCAGCAGCCCAATAGGCAGCGGGGGGGCGGGTGAGCAGTTCTTC.

J is TRBJ2-7 and V is TRBV12-3 or TRBV12-4; 9 positions match TRBD2. After removal of 7 bases from V and 4 bases from J, the junction contained 5 bases not matched to a gene. The CDR3 totals 13 residues. CDR3 protein: CASTASGKYEQYF. The CDR3 region has the DNA TGTGCCAGCACCGCTAGCGGGAAATACGAGCAGTACTTC.

This sequence joins TRBV7-2 and TRBJ1-3, with D tentatively TRBD1 (6 bases). With 4 bases removed from V and 2 bases from J, the gap between germline ends came to 12 bases. Per the germline V gene, CDR1 is SGHTA and CDR2 is FQGNSA. This CDR3 has 15 amino acids. This chain's CDR3 is CASSSEQGAGNTIYF. The CDR3 coding sequence is TGTGCCAGCAGCTCCGAACAGGGTGCTGGAAACACCATATATTTT.

The V and J genes are TRBV4-3 and TRBJ2-4; TRBD1 matches at 7 bases. The junction had 6 bases not matched to a gene; V was cut back by 4 bases and J by 6 bases. The CDR3 contains 14 residues. Germline loops: CDR1 LGHNA, CDR2 YSLEER. The CDR3 protein is CASSPRTGANIQYF. CDR3 coding DNA: TGCGCCAGCAGCCCCAGAACAGGGGCAAACATTCAGTACTTC.

The rearrangement joins TRBV4-3 to TRBJ2-5, with D perhaps matching TRBD1 (6 bases). Per germline, CDR1 LGHNA and CDR2 YSLEER. Trimming took 4 bases from V and 1 from J, leaving 16 bases between them. The length of the CDR3 is 16 residues. CDR3 loop: CASSPSGQRIQETQYF. The CDR3 nucleotides read TGCGCCAGCAGCCCCTCGGGACAACGTATCCAAGAGACCCAGTACTTC.

V is TRBV9 and J is TRBJ1-1; 11 positions match TRBD1. V shed 0 bases, J shed 5 bases, and the junction held 6 bases outside the gene matches. The germline CDR1 and CDR2 sequences are SGDLS and YYNGEE. The CDR3 has 16 amino acids. CDR3 in DNA: TGTGCCAGCAGCGTAGAATTGGGACAGGGGGAGACTGAAGCTTTCTTT. It codes for CASSVELGQGETEAFF.

The chain combines TRBV19 with TRBJ2-7; D is possibly TRBD2 (7 bases). This CDR3 has 16 residues. V lost 5 bases, J lost 3 bases, and 20 bases lay in between. Germline V gives CDR1 LNHDA, CDR2 SQIVND (reference sequence). This CDR3 is CASSPGGPFQYYEQYF. CDR3 coding DNA: TGTGCCAGTAGTCCCGGGGGGCCCTTTCAGTACTACGAGCAGTACTTC. Full variable domain (rest looked up from reference TRBV19 and TRBJ2-7): DGGITQSPKYLFRKEGQNVTLSCEQNLNHDAMYWYRQDPGQGLRLIYYSQIVNDFQKGDIAEGYSVSREKKESFPLTVTSAQKNPTAFYLCASSPGGPFQYYEQYFGPGTRLTVT.

The chain combines TRBV9 with TRBJ1-4, with D unclear. CDR3 size: 12 residues. The germline V gene encodes CDR1 SGDLS and CDR2 YYNGEE. V was pared by 3 bases and J by 7 bases, with 7 bases between. CDR3 region: CASSDGTEKLFF. Here the CDR3 DNA reads TGTGCCAGCAGCGACGGTACTGAAAAACTGTTTTTT.

This chain joins TRBV7-9 and TRBJ2-7, with D possibly being TRBD1 (6 bases). CDR1 is SEHNR, CDR2 FQNEAQ, per germline (reference sequence). The V end lost 2 bases, the J end lost 5 bases, and 13 bases lay between the germline ends. The CDR3 spans 14 residues. The CDR3 DNA reads TGTGCCAGCAGCTTATACAGGGAGCAAGACGAGCAGTACTTC. Amino acid sequence: CASSLYREQDEQYF. Supplemented by reference TRBV7-9 and TRBJ2-7, the full variable domain reads DTGVSQNPRHKITKRGQNVTFRCDPISEHNRLYWYRQTLGQGPEFLTYFQNEAQLEKSRLLSDRFSAERPKGSFSTLEIQRTEQGDSAMYLCASSLYREQDEQYFGPGTRLTVT.

V gene TRBV7-9 combines with J gene TRBJ2-3; TRBD2 matches 8 bases. V lost 4 bases and J lost 5; bases outside the gene matches: 8. Germline V gene lookup returns CDR1 SEHNR and CDR2 FQNEAQ (reference sequence). This CDR3 is built from 15 residues. The CDR3 bases are TGTGCCAGCAGCTCCCCGGGGGGGTGGATAGATACGCAGTATTTT. Encoded protein: CASSSPGGWIDTQYF.

This rearrangement joins TRBV9 to TRBJ2-3, with a tentative D call TRBD2 (6 bases). Trimming removed 4 bases at V and 0 bases at J, with 15 bases between. The germline V gene has CDR1 SGDLS and CDR2 YYNGEE. The CDR3 has 16 amino acids. CDR3 sequence (DNA): TGTGCCAGCAGCCCCCGGCTAGGGACTAGCACAGATACGCAGTATTTT. Its translation: CASSPRLGTSTDTQYF.

The CDR3 bases are TGTGCCAGCAGCCAAGATCTGGGGACTAGCGTACCCGGGGAGCTGTTTTTT. Amino acids: CASSQDLGTSVPGELFF. This chain links TRBV3-1 (or the pseudogene TRBV3-2) with TRBJ2-2, with TRBD2 matching over 10 bases. Germline lookup yields CDR1 LGHDT and CDR2 YNNKEL (reference sequence). This CDR3 is built from 17 residues. The J segment lost 6 bases and the V segment lost 0 bases, leaving 7 bases of the junction unmatched.

The genes are TRBV10-3 and TRBJ1-6; no reliable D call. Germline values: CDR1 ENHRY, CDR2 SYGVKD. The germline V and J ends were trimmed by 6 bases and 9 bases, with 9 bases remaining between them. This CDR3 comprises 12 residues. The DNA for the CDR3 is TGTGCCATCAGCGGACTCGGTTCACCCCTCCACTTT. It specifies CAISGLGSPLHF.